This T cell receptor beta chain was documented in a study of T cell repertoires in cytomegalovirus infection. Study-level points and caveats: HLA-C-restricted, CMV-specific TCR beta clonotypes were dominant ex vivo.

TCRdb re-derived calls from the reads in MiXCR, one entry per CDR3 protein. This table holds hundreds of thousands of distinct CDR3 sequences, about 40% found once. Regarding this clonotype: The target antigen is unknown.

The CDR3 contains 15 residues. The germline gives CDR1 MNHEY, CDR2 SVGAGI. Trimming pared 5 bases from V and 0 bases from J, leaving 13 bases between. What was sequenced was PBMCs. The sequence came from a human donor in good health (CMV status not recorded). Some clones in this sample may be carry-over from other donors' samples. The J gene is TRBJ1-1, the V gene TRBV6-5, with D possibly TRBD1 on 6 matching bases. CDR3 DNA: TGTGCCAGCAGTAGATACAGGGTACTGAACACTGAAGCTTTCTTT. As protein: CASSRYRVLNTEAFF.